Sequencing of this T cell receptor beta chain was carried out in a study of cytomegalovirus exposure and HLA in healthy donors. On the study more broadly: Earlier findings included roughly 100 million unique TCR beta sequences obtained from 150 million to 200 million T cells. Some 80 million unique TCR sequences came from HLA-typed donors in an early release.

With 60 Vbeta and 13 Jbeta primers, the PCR was carried out. This table comes from immunoSEQ multiplex PCR, and its TCRdb copy is limited to in-frame clones, with some not included. The data show about 130,000 clones, with approximately 69% seen just once and 6.6% held by the top ten. Trimming took 3 bases from V and 4 from J, leaving 13 bases between them. CDR3 length: 14 amino acids. Germline V lookup: CDR1 MNHNS, CDR2 SASEGT. About this clone: Its target is not known.

Study-wide results and caveats: In a later analysis, donors in an Asian-associated ancestry cluster reportedly had fewer N-insertions in productive TCRs than the cohort mean. Most likely, a cluster of highly shared sequence variants arose as a sequencing artifact.

This chain links TRBV6-1 with TRBJ2-7; D call uncertain. This clonotype originated in a man aged 35 to 55 in good health and CMV-seropositive. Specimen: PBMCs. CDR3 coding DNA: TGTGCCAGCAGTGAGTCGCTAGGTTTGTACGAGCAGTACTTC. Translated: CASSESLGLYEQYF.